Listed below are T cell receptor beta chains from one sample, sequenced in a study of CD8+ T cells in alopecia areata. The data were produced by immunoSEQ multiplex PCR, yet TCRdb's version contains in-frame clones alone and is incomplete. Of around 120,000 clones in the sample, about 50% were seen once. The sequencing sample was made of NKG2D-low CD8+ T cells sorted from blood. These receptors were collected from a human donor with alopecia areata. Each CDR3 is given with its conserved first and last residue. Each record gives: J gene, V gene, clone size, CDR3 length, D gene, CDR3 protein, CDR3 DNA. D genes are given only for firm matches. A row's size may be missing; if present it is once, few, many or a size class.

j_call: TRBJ1-4; v_call: TRBV27; clone_size: few; cdr3_length: 15; d_call: NA; cdr3_aa: CASSSHRGENEKLFF; cdr3_nt: TGTGCCAGCAGTTCCCATCGTGGAGAAAATGAAAAACTGTTTTTT
j_call: TRBJ2-3; v_call: TRBV14; clone_size: NA; cdr3_length: 12; d_call: NA; cdr3_aa: CASSQWTDTQYF; cdr3_nt: TGTGCCAGCAGCCAATGGACAGATACGCAGTATTTT
j_call: TRBJ1-1; v_call: TRBV30; clone_size: NA; cdr3_length: 14; d_call: NA; cdr3_aa: CAWSVAPGNTEAFF; cdr3_nt: TGTGCCTGGAGTGTAGCCCCGGGTAACACTGAAGCTTTCTTT
j_call: TRBJ2-7; v_call: TRBV27; clone_size: NA; cdr3_length: 13; d_call: NA; cdr3_aa: CASSPRGSHEQYF; cdr3_nt: TGTGCCAGCAGTCCCCGGGGGTCCCACGAGCAGTACTTC
j_call: TRBJ2-1; v_call: TRBV7-8; clone_size: few; cdr3_length: 16; d_call: TRBD2; cdr3_aa: CASSFSGRDAYNEQFF; cdr3_nt: TGTGCCAGCAGCTTTAGCGGGAGGGATGCCTACAATGAGCAGTTCTTC
j_call: TRBJ2-3; v_call: TRBV29-1; clone_size: NA; cdr3_length: 14; d_call: NA; cdr3_aa: CSAITGSLSDTQYF; cdr3_nt: TGCAGCGCCATCACAGGGTCATTATCAGATACGCAGTATTTT
j_call: TRBJ1-1; v_call: TRBV29-1; clone_size: NA; cdr3_length: 11; d_call: NA; cdr3_aa: CSVDEGTGAFF; cdr3_nt: TGCAGCGTAGATGAGGGGACGGGAGCTTTCTTT
j_call: TRBJ2-7; v_call: TRBV5-4; clone_size: NA; cdr3_length: 14; d_call: TRBD2; cdr3_aa: CASSLSLAGEKEYF; cdr3_nt: TGTGCCAGCAGCTTGAGTCTAGCGGGAGAAAAGGAGTACTTC
j_call: TRBJ1-1; v_call: TRBV30; clone_size: NA; cdr3_length: 13; d_call: NA; cdr3_aa: CAWSVKENTEAFF; cdr3_nt: TGTGCCTGGAGTGTAAAGGAGAACACTGAAGCTTTCTTT
j_call: TRBJ2-1; v_call: TRBV29-1; clone_size: NA; cdr3_length: 10; d_call: NA; cdr3_aa: CSASRDFQFF; cdr3_nt: TGCAGCGCATCCCGGGACTTTCAGTTCTTC
j_call: TRBJ2-2; v_call: TRBV5-1; clone_size: NA; cdr3_length: 15; d_call: NA; cdr3_aa: CASSLMGLDTGELFF; cdr3_nt: TGCGCCAGCAGCTTGATGGGACTTGACACCGGGGAGCTGTTTTTT
j_call: TRBJ2-2; v_call: TRBV30; clone_size: NA; cdr3_length: 13; d_call: NA; cdr3_aa: CAWSVSNTGELFF; cdr3_nt: TGTGCCTGGAGTGTGAGCAACACCGGGGAGCTGTTTTTT
j_call: TRBJ1-2; v_call: TRBV29-1; clone_size: few; cdr3_length: 16; d_call: TRBD1; cdr3_aa: CSVGPTGQGENYGYTF; cdr3_nt: TGCAGCGTTGGACCCACGGGACAGGGGGAAAACTATGGCTACACCTTC
j_call: TRBJ1-2; v_call: TRBV29-1; clone_size: NA; cdr3_length: 14; d_call: NA; cdr3_aa: CSVPPGDARWGYTF; cdr3_nt: TGCAGCGTTCCCCCGGGGGACGCGCGTTGGGGCTACACCTTC
j_call: TRBJ2-6; v_call: TRBV29-1; clone_size: NA; cdr3_length: 17; d_call: NA; cdr3_aa: CSVEEWEVHSGANVLTF; cdr3_nt: TGCAGCGTTGAAGAATGGGAAGTCCACTCTGGGGCCAACGTCCTGACTTTC
j_call: TRBJ2-2; v_call: TRBV27; clone_size: NA; cdr3_length: 16; d_call: NA; cdr3_aa: CASSLSGRGSTGELFF; cdr3_nt: TGTGCCAGCAGTTTATCTGGGCGGGGTAGCACCGGGGAGCTGTTTTTT
j_call: TRBJ1-1; v_call: TRBV29-1; clone_size: NA; cdr3_length: 12; d_call: NA; cdr3_aa: CSVETVNTEAFF; cdr3_nt: TGCAGCGTTGAAACAGTGAACACTGAAGCTTTCTTT
j_call: TRBJ2-3; v_call: TRBV29-1; clone_size: few; cdr3_length: 10; d_call: NA; cdr3_aa: CSVASDTQYF; cdr3_nt: TGCAGCGTTGCCTCAGATACGCAGTATTTT
j_call: TRBJ2-1; v_call: TRBV29-1; clone_size: few; cdr3_length: 14; d_call: TRBD2; cdr3_aa: CSETGLAGNNEQFF; cdr3_nt: TGCAGCGAGACGGGACTAGCGGGAAACAATGAGCAGTTCTTC
j_call: TRBJ2-1; v_call: TRBV27; clone_size: NA; cdr3_length: 14; d_call: TRBD2; cdr3_aa: CASSLASGNNEQFF; cdr3_nt: TGTGCCAGCAGTTTGGCTAGCGGAAACAATGAGCAGTTCTTC
j_call: TRBJ1-1; v_call: TRBV29-1; clone_size: NA; cdr3_length: 15; d_call: TRBD1; cdr3_aa: CSVDLRDRVGTEAFF; cdr3_nt: TGCAGCGTTGACCTCCGGGACAGGGTTGGGACTGAAGCTTTCTTT
j_call: TRBJ1-2; v_call: TRBV29-1; clone_size: few; cdr3_length: 11; d_call: NA; cdr3_aa: CSVDNPHGYTF; cdr3_nt: TGCAGCGTTGATAATCCCCATGGCTACACCTTC
j_call: TRBJ2-3; v_call: TRBV29-1; clone_size: NA; cdr3_length: 13; d_call: NA; cdr3_aa: CSVDLGHADTQYF; cdr3_nt: TGCAGCGTTGACTTGGGTCATGCAGATACGCAGTATTTT
j_call: TRBJ2-5; v_call: TRBV30; clone_size: NA; cdr3_length: 19; d_call: TRBD2; cdr3_aa: CAWSGILQLTGGPQETQYF; cdr3_nt: TGTGCCTGGAGTGGGATTCTCCAGTTGACGGGAGGACCACAAGAGACCCAGTACTTC
j_call: TRBJ2-3; v_call: TRBV5-6; clone_size: NA; cdr3_length: 14; d_call: TRBD2; cdr3_aa: CASSSDLAGETQYF; cdr3_nt: TGTGCCAGCAGCTCCGACCTAGCGGGGGAGACGCAGTATTTT
j_call: TRBJ2-7; v_call: TRBV28; clone_size: few; cdr3_length: 12; d_call: NA; cdr3_aa: CASSFHGYEQYF; cdr3_nt: TGTGCCAGCAGTTTCCACGGGTACGAGCAGTACTTC
j_call: TRBJ2-3; v_call: TRBV7-8; clone_size: NA; cdr3_length: 17; d_call: NA; cdr3_aa: CASSLSSQGTSTDTQYF; cdr3_nt: TGTGCCAGCAGCTTAAGTAGCCAAGGGACTAGCACAGATACGCAGTATTTT
j_call: TRBJ1-1; v_call: TRBV29-1; clone_size: few; cdr3_length: 12; d_call: TRBD1; cdr3_aa: CSMNRGNTEAFF; cdr3_nt: TGCAGCATGAACAGGGGGAACACTGAAGCTTTCTTT
j_call: TRBJ2-7; v_call: TRBV7-9; clone_size: few; cdr3_length: 14; d_call: NA; cdr3_aa: CASSPKGAGNEQYF; cdr3_nt: TGTGCCAGCAGCCCGAAGGGGGCGGGAAACGAGCAGTACTTC
j_call: TRBJ1-1; v_call: TRBV29-1; clone_size: NA; cdr3_length: 13; d_call: TRBD1; cdr3_aa: CSVEGTVNTEAFF; cdr3_nt: TGCAGCGTTGAGGGGACAGTGAACACTGAAGCTTTCTTT
j_call: TRBJ2-1; v_call: TRBV18; clone_size: large; cdr3_length: 18; d_call: TRBD2; cdr3_aa: CASSPTYGEGKSGNEQFF; cdr3_nt: TGTGCCAGCTCACCAACGTACGGGGAGGGAAAATCCGGCAATGAGCAGTTCTTC
j_call: TRBJ2-1; v_call: TRBV30; clone_size: NA; cdr3_length: 13; d_call: NA; cdr3_aa: CAWSADGGYEQFF; cdr3_nt: TGTGCCTGGAGTGCAGATGGAGGGTATGAGCAGTTCTTC
j_call: TRBJ2-1; v_call: TRBV6-6; clone_size: NA; cdr3_length: 11; d_call: NA; cdr3_aa: CASSLTYEQFF; cdr3_nt: TGTGCCAGCAGTCTTACTTATGAGCAGTTCTTC
j_call: TRBJ2-7; v_call: TRBV29-1; clone_size: NA; cdr3_length: 15; d_call: NA; cdr3_aa: CSVEEFGSAGYEQYF; cdr3_nt: TGCAGCGTTGAAGAATTTGGCAGCGCAGGTTACGAGCAGTACTTC
j_call: TRBJ2-5; v_call: TRBV28; clone_size: once; cdr3_length: 15; d_call: TRBD1; cdr3_aa: CASSSSYTGEETQYF; cdr3_nt: TGTGCCAGCAGTTCAAGCTATACAGGGGAAGAGACCCAGTACTTC
j_call: TRBJ2-3; v_call: TRBV29-1; clone_size: few; cdr3_length: 15; d_call: NA; cdr3_aa: CSVVSPPAGADAQYF; cdr3_nt: TGCAGCGTTGTTTCACCTCCTGCAGGCGCAGATGCGCAGTATTTT
j_call: TRBJ1-1; v_call: TRBV29-1; clone_size: NA; cdr3_length: 12; d_call: NA; cdr3_aa: CSVEFGTPEAFF; cdr3_nt: TGCAGCGTTGAATTTGGGACACCTGAAGCTTTCTTT
j_call: TRBJ2-2; v_call: TRBV7-9; clone_size: few; cdr3_length: 13; d_call: TRBD2; cdr3_aa: CASSPPREEVLFF; cdr3_nt: TGTGCCAGCAGCCCACCCCGGGAGGAGGTGCTGTTTTTT
j_call: TRBJ1-2; v_call: TRBV29-1; clone_size: few; cdr3_length: 12; d_call: NA; cdr3_aa: CSVVGKGRDSTF; cdr3_nt: TGCAGCGTGGTAGGGAAGGGCCGGGATTCGACCTTC
j_call: TRBJ1-4; v_call: TRBV30; clone_size: NA; cdr3_length: 14; d_call: NA; cdr3_aa: CAWSTYTTNEKLFF; cdr3_nt: TGTGCCTGGAGTACCTATACAACTAATGAAAAACTGTTTTTT
j_call: TRBJ2-1; v_call: TRBV29-1; clone_size: few; cdr3_length: 15; d_call: NA; cdr3_aa: CSVVGHLFSYNEQFF; cdr3_nt: TGCAGCGTTGTTGGACACCTTTTCTCCTACAATGAGCAGTTCTTC
j_call: TRBJ2-1; v_call: TRBV29-1; clone_size: few; cdr3_length: 12; d_call: NA; cdr3_aa: CSAPTRYNEQFF; cdr3_nt: TGCAGCGCCCCGACTAGGTACAATGAGCAGTTCTTC
j_call: TRBJ2-5; v_call: TRBV30; clone_size: once; cdr3_length: 15; d_call: TRBD1; cdr3_aa: CAWSPGTGAYETQYF; cdr3_nt: TGTGCCTGGAGTCCGGGGACAGGCGCCTACGAGACCCAGTACTTC
j_call: TRBJ2-1; v_call: TRBV29-1; clone_size: NA; cdr3_length: 14; d_call: NA; cdr3_aa: CSVEGVTVYNEQFF; cdr3_nt: TGCAGCGTTGAAGGGGTCACCGTCTACAATGAGCAGTTCTTC
j_call: TRBJ1-5; v_call: TRBV23-1; clone_size: few; cdr3_length: 16; d_call: NA; cdr3_aa: CASSQSLDRPTQAQHF; cdr3_nt: TGCGCCAGCAGTCAATCATTAGACAGGCCCACTCAGGCCCAGCATTTT